This T cell receptor (beta chain) comes out of a study of vaccination effects on CD4 cells after COVID-19. As for the study in general: Two-dose vaccination with either BNT162b2 or mRNA-1273 was given to the participants. Whole-study results and caveats: Convalescent patients were few in the study, and early post-infection timepoints were absent.

Clones were sequenced by immunoSEQ multiplex PCR, and TCRdb holds only the in-frame ones, with some missing. The data contain some 20,000 clones, around three quarters of them singletons. Germline loops: CDR1 SGDLS, CDR2 YYNGEE. The CDR3 has 15 residues. Losses at the gene ends were 0 bases for V and 5 bases for J; bases not matched to a gene: 3. Before sequencing took place, the ViraFEST assay used viral peptide pools to expand antigen-specific CD4+ T cells. Cells that had been cultured for 10 days were the source of isolated CD4+ T cells. Vaccine recipients had no previous SARS-CoV-2 infection; their nucleocapsid antibodies were negative. PBMC were cultured at approximately 2 million per well with 9.5 to 10 IU/ml IL-2 and about 9.2 ug/ml peptides. The authors exchanged half the medium for IL-2 medium on days 3 and 7. This clone was seen only once. What it recognizes is unknown.

The material was CD4+ T cells from PBMCs cultured with HCoV-NL63 spike peptides, obtained before COVID-19 vaccination. This chain uses TRBV9 with TRBJ2-1, with 9 nucleotides matching TRBD1. The source of this sequence is a human donor who received a COVID-19 vaccine. The CDR3 nucleotides read TGTGCCAGCAGCGTAGTTGGGACAGGGAACAATGAGCAGTTCTTC. This codes for CASSVVGTGNNEQFF.